These T cell receptor beta chains were read from a single sample in a study of blood T cell repertoires in COVID-19. Profiled with immunoSEQ multiplex PCR; TCRdb holds only in-frame clones, not every one. The top ten clones hold about 8.9% of a sample with about 68,000 clones, roughly nine tenths of them seen once. Sequenced material: peripheral blood. These receptors came from a man aged 50 or older with active COVID-19. Each CDR3 is given with its conserved first and last residue. D genes are given only for firm matches. Rows may omit the clone size; those that give it use once, few, many or a size class.

d_gene	j_gene	v_gene	abundance	CDR3nt	CDR3aa
NA	TRBJ2-1	TRBV2	NA	TGTGCCAGCAGAACCCAGGGTTGGGCCTACAATGAGCAGTTCTTC	CASRTQGWAYNEQFF
NA	TRBJ2-7	TRBV5-1	NA	TGCGCCAGCATGGAGGGGTGGGGCGCCTACGAGCAGTACTTC	CASMEGWGAYEQYF
TRBD1	TRBJ1-1	TRBV19	NA	TGTGCCGGACGACAGGGAGAAGCTTTCTTT	CAGRQGEAFF
NA	TRBJ1-5	TRBV19	few	TGTGCCAGTAGTATAGTCACAGGCCGGAATCAGCCCCAGCATTTT	CASSIVTGRNQPQHF
NA	TRBJ1-2	TRBV2	NA	TGTGCCAGCAGTGACGGGTATGGCTATGGCTACACCTTC	CASSDGYGYGYTF
NA	TRBJ2-7	TRBV3-1/TRBV3-2	NA	TGTGCCAGCAGCCCCTGGTCAAGCCCCTACGAGCAGTACTTC	CASSPWSSPYEQYF
TRBD1	TRBJ1-4	TRBV5-1	NA	TGCGCCAGCAGCCCGGCTATGATGGGGACAGGAGGGGGAAAACTGTTTTTT	CASSPAMMGTGGGKLFF
TRBD1	TRBJ2-1	TRBV5-4	NA	TGTGCCAGCAGCCTCCGCGACAGGGGGCCCTACAATGAGCAGTTCTTC	CASSLRDRGPYNEQFF
TRBD1	TRBJ2-1	TRBV27	NA	TGTGCCAGCAGTATTATCGCGGACAGGGGAAATGGCGCAAATGAGCAGTTCTTC	CASSIIADRGNGANEQFF
TRBD1	TRBJ2-7	TRBV6-1	NA	TGTGCCAGCAGTGAATCGTCGGGCAGGGGGCGATCCTACGAGCAGTACTTC	CASSESSGRGRSYEQYF
NA	TRBJ2-7	TRBV7-2	NA	TGTGCCAGCAGCTTAGAAGGGCGGACTTACGAGCAGTACTTC	CASSLEGRTYEQYF
NA	TRBJ2-5	TRBV2	NA	TGTGCCAGCATGAGGGAGTACCAAGAGACCCAGTACTTC	CASMREYQETQYF
NA	TRBJ1-1	TRBV30	NA	TGTGCCTGCGATCCGGGAGAGATGAACACTGAAGCTTTCTTT	CACDPGEMNTEAFF
NA	TRBJ1-5	TRBV27	few	TGTGCCAGCACCCCGGTTATGTGTACTCAGCCCCAGCATTTT	CASTPVMCTQPQHF
NA	TRBJ1-6	TRBV9	NA	TGTGCCAGCAGCGTGGAGGGAACCTATAATTCACCCCTCCACTTT	CASSVEGTYNSPLHF
NA	TRBJ2-6	TRBV11-2	NA	TGTGCCAGCAGCTTAGATGAGGGCGAGACAGGAGTCTCTGGGGCCAACGTCCTGACTTTC	CASSLDEGETGVSGANVLTF
NA	TRBJ1-3	TRBV7-8	NA	TGTGCCAGCAGCTTAGGGGGGCGGGGGCAGGCTGGAAACACCATATATTTT	CASSLGGRGQAGNTIYF
TRBD1	TRBJ2-7	TRBV19	NA	TGTGCCAGTAGTATCGCAGGGGGAAGTTACGAGCAGTACTTC	CASSIAGGSYEQYF
NA	TRBJ1-1	TRBV6-5	once	TGTGCCAGCAGTTATATACGGGGAGAGACTGAAGCTTTCTTT	CASSYIRGETEAFF
TRBD2	TRBJ2-1	TRBV15	NA	TGTGCCACCAGCAGATCGACTAGCGGGGCGCAGTTCTTC	CATSRSTSGAQFF
NA	TRBJ2-3	TRBV7-2	NA	TGTGCCAGCAGCCCTCCTAGCACAGATACGCAGTATTTT	CASSPPSTDTQYF
NA	TRBJ1-1	TRBV2	once	TGTGCCAGCACAACAGGTTCTTCTGAAGCTTTCTTT	CASTTGSSEAFF
TRBD2	TRBJ2-3	TRBV24-1	NA	TGTGCCACCAGTGACGGAGCGGGGGCCTCCACAGATACGCAGTATTTT	CATSDGAGASTDTQYF
NA	TRBJ1-1	TRBV5-1	NA	TGCGCCAGCAGCTCGGCGGGAGGGTACACTGAAGCTTTCTTT	CASSSAGGYTEAFF